A single sample is the source of the 7 T cell receptor beta chains below, sequenced in a study of T-cell memory formation after mild COVID-19. One entry per CDR3 protein, called by TCRdb with MiXCR from the 5' RACE reads. The table records 410,000 or so distinct CDR3 sequences, around 22% of them present only once. What was sequenced was PBMCs or a T cell subset sorted from them (not recorded which). Receptors were obtained from an adult woman who had mild COVID-19 (a few samples of this study predate the infection). Cell type and time point are not known.

This clonotype has just a few counts. The chain recombines TRBV29-1 with TRBJ2-1; 10 bases line up with TRBD2. Germline CDR1 SQVTM, CDR2 ANQGSEA. The CDR3 spans 14 residues. V dropped 2 bases and J dropped 6; count of bases not matched to a gene: 4. The CDR3 region has the DNA TGCAGCGTTGAAACTAGCGGGGTAAGCAATGAGCAGTTCTTC. Translating gives CSVETSGVSNEQFF.

The CDR3 loop is CASSLGQVEGYTF. CDR3 in DNA: TGTGCCAGCAGCTTGGGACAGGTGGAGGGCTACACCTTC. The V call is TRBV5-5, the J call TRBJ1-2, with D perhaps TRBD1 (6 bases). Germline-derived CDR1 and CDR2 are SGHKS and YYEKEE (reference sequence). V lost 0 bases to trimming and J lost 8 bases, with 11 bases between them. The CDR3 has 13 amino acids.

This clonotype has a handful of counts. The V call is TRBV24-1, the J call TRBJ1-5; tentatively, D is TRBD1 (6 bases). This CDR3 is built from 13 residues. CDR1 is KGHDR and CDR2 is SFDVKD in the germline V gene. Trimming removed 7 bases at V and 4 bases at J, with 10 bases between. The CDR3 loop is CATSLTGNQPQHF. The CDR3, as DNA: TGTGCCACCAGCTTGACAGGAAATCAGCCCCAGCATTTT.

The V gene is TRBV12-3 or TRBV12-4, the J gene TRBJ2-1, with unresolved D. The CDR3 is 11 residues long. Trimming cost V 4 bases and J 8 bases, with 6 bases left between them. The CDR3 region is CASSYSHEQFF. In DNA form, the CDR3 reads TGTGCCAGCAGTTATAGCCATGAGCAGTTCTTC.

This clonotype was counted between two and nine times. This chain links TRBV4-1 with TRBJ1-2, with D unclear. The CDR3 runs 16 residues. The germline gives CDR1 MGHRA, CDR2 YSYEKL. The V end was cut by 1 base, the J end by 4 bases, with 16 bases between. The CDR3 coding sequence is TGCGCCAGCAGCCAAGCCTACCAGACGGCGAGCTATGGCTACACCTTC. Translated: CASSQAYQTASYGYTF.

The chain is built from TRBV30 and TRBJ1-3; D is uncertain. The CDR3 length is 16 residues. The germline V gene encodes CDR1 GTSNPN and CDR2 SVGIG (reference sequence). Trimming removed 4 bases from V and 0 bases from J, with 16 bases in between. As DNA, the CDR3 is TGTGCCTGGAATTCGGGTCTTTTGAGCTCTGGAAACACCATATATTTT. Translated, it gives CAWNSGLLSSGNTIYF.

This chain links TRBV7-9 with TRBJ2-7; 8 positions match TRBD1. The CDR3 sequence is 13 residues long. With V trimmed by 3 bases and J by 6 bases, 4 bases remained unmatched. Germline V lookup: CDR1 SEHNR, CDR2 FQNEAQ (reference sequence). This CDR3 is CASSLPTGVEQYF. In DNA form, the CDR3 reads TGTGCCAGCAGCTTGCCGACAGGGGTCGAGCAGTACTTC.